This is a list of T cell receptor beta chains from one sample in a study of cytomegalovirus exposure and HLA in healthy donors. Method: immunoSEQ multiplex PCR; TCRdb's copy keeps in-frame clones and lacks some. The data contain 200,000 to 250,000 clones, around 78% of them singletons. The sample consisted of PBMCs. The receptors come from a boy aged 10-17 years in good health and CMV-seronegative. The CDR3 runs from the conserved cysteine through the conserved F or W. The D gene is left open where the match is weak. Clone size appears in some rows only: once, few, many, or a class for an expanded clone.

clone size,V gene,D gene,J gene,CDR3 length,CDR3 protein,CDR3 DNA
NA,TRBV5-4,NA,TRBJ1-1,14,CASSTPNKNTEAFF,TGTGCCAGCAGCACCCCAAACAAGAACACTGAAGCTTTCTTT
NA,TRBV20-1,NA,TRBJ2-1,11,CSADTDNEQFF,TGCAGTGCAGACACAGACAATGAGCAGTTCTTC
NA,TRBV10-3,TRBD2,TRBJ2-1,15,CAISAGTSGYNEQFF,TGTGCCATCAGTGCAGGGACTAGCGGATACAATGAGCAGTTCTTC
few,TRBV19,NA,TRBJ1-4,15,CASTPVDSSSKKLFF,TGTGCCAGTACCCCCGTGGACAGTTCTTCTAAAAAACTGTTTTTT
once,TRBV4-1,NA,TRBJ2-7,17,CASSQDRRAAGHHEQYF,TGCGCCAGCAGCCAAGATCGTCGGGCGGCAGGGCACCACGAGCAGTACTTC
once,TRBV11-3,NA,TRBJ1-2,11,CASSSNYGYTF,TGTGCCAGCAGCTCGAACTATGGCTACACCTTC
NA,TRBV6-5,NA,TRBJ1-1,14,CASSYGIAGPEAFF,TGTGCCAGCAGTTACGGGATAGCAGGGCCTGAAGCTTTCTTT
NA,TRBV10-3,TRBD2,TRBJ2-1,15,CAITPGLAGRHEQFF,TGTGCCATCACTCCAGGACTAGCGGGACGGCATGAGCAGTTCTTC
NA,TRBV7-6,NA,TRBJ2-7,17,CASSSLGAGAFIHEQYF,TGTGCCAGCAGCTCCTTGGGTGCGGGGGCTTTCATACACGAGCAGTACTTC
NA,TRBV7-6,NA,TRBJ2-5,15,CASSPWRGPQETQYF,TGTGCCAGCAGCCCGTGGCGGGGGCCACAAGAGACCCAGTACTTC
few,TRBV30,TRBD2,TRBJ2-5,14,CAWSGVAGGQTQYF,TGTGCCTGGAGTGGGGTAGCGGGGGGGCAGACCCAGTACTTC
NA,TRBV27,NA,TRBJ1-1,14,CASSPYREWSEAFF,TGTGCCAGCAGTCCGTACCGGGAATGGAGTGAAGCTTTCTTT
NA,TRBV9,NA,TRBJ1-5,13,CASSQGSHQPQHF,TGTGCCAGCAGCCAGGGTAGCCATCAGCCCCAGCATTTT
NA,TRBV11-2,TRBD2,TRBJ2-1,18,CASSLEASGVSSYNEQFF,TGTGCCAGCAGCTTAGAGGCTAGCGGGGTTAGCTCCTACAATGAGCAGTTCTTC
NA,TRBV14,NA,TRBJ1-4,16,CASSQDWYRPNEKLFF,TGTGCCAGCAGCCAAGATTGGTACAGGCCCAATGAAAAACTGTTTTTT
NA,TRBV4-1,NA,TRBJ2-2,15,CASSRAGLSPGELFF,TGCGCCAGCAGCCGGGCGGGGCTCTCCCCCGGGGAGCTGTTTTTT
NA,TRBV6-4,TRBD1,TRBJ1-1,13,CASRATTGGHAFF,TGTGCCAGCAGGGCCACCACAGGGGGCCACGCTTTCTTT
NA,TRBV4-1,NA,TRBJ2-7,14,CASSQDTEEYEQYF,TGCGCCAGCAGCCAAGATACGGAGGAGTACGAGCAGTACTTC
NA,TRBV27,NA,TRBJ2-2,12,CASSPDTGELFF,TGTGCCAGCAGCCCGGACACCGGGGAGCTGTTTTTT
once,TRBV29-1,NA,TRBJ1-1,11,CSARGGCEAFF,TGCAGCGCCCGGGGGGGTTGTGAAGCTTTCTTT
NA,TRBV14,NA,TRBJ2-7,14,CASAPAGTSYEQYF,TGTGCCAGCGCACCGGCGGGAACATCCTACGAGCAGTACTTC
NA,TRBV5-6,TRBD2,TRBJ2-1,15,CASSFGLAGYNEQFF,TGTGCCAGCAGCTTCGGACTAGCGGGTTACAATGAGCAGTTCTTC
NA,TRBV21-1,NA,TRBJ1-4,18,CASSKGTLGWAAPEKLFF,TGTGCCAGCAGCAAAGGTACCCTTGGGTGGGCAGCCCCTGAAAAACTGTTTTTT
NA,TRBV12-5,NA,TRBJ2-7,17,CASGLVLQGGWDYEQYF,TGTGCTAGTGGTTTGGTACTCCAGGGAGGATGGGACTACGAGCAGTACTTC
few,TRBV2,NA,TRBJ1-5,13,CASSGEVNQPQHF,TGTGCCAGCAGTGGGGAGGTTAATCAGCCCCAGCATTTT
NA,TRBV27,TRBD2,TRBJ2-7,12,CASSSGGNEQYF,TGTGCCAGCAGTTCGGGAGGAAACGAGCAGTACTTC
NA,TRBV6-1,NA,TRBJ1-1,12,CASRNRNTEAFF,TGTGCCAGCAGAAACAGGAACACTGAAGCTTTCTTT
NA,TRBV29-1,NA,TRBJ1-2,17,CSVEWGLGANPHWGYTF,TGCAGCGTTGAATGGGGATTGGGAGCAAACCCCCATTGGGGCTACACCTTC
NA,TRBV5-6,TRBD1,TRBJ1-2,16,CASSWGGSGTGGGYTF,TGTGCCAGCAGCTGGGGCGGTTCCGGGACAGGGGGCGGCTACACCTTC
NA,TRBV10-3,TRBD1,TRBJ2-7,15,CAISDGDRALGEQYF,TGTGCCATCAGTGATGGGGACAGGGCATTGGGCGAGCAGTACTTC
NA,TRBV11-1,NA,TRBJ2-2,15,CASSLQGPNTGELFF,TGTGCCAGCAGCCTACAGGGCCCCAACACCGGGGAGCTGTTTTTT
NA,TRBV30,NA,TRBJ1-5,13,CAWSVGGAQPQHF,TGTGCCTGGAGTGTCGGGGGGGCCCAGCCCCAGCATTTT
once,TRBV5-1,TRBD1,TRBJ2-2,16,CASSPRQGARTGELFF,TGCGCCAGCAGCCCTCGACAGGGGGCTCGGACCGGGGAGCTGTTTTTT
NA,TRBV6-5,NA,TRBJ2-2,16,CASSYSVAPNTGELFF,TGTGCCAGCAGTTACTCAGTAGCCCCGAACACCGGGGAGCTGTTTTTT
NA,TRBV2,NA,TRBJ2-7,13,CASWSDAGREQYF,TGTGCCAGTTGGTCCGACGCGGGGCGCGAGCAGTACTTC
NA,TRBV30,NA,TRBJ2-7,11,CAEGTVYEQYF,TGTGCCGAGGGCACGGTCTACGAGCAGTACTTC
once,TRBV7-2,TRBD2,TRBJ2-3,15,CASGLSGRGTDTQYF,TGTGCCAGCGGGCTTAGCGGGAGGGGGACAGATACGCAGTATTTT
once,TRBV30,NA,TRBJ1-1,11,CAWSIRGEAFF,TGTGCCTGGAGTATCCGGGGGGAGGCTTTCTTT
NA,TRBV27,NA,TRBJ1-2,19,CASSLAYDRSVLGMDGYTF,TGTGCCAGCAGTTTGGCGTATGACAGGTCCGTGTTGGGCATGGATGGCTACACCTTC
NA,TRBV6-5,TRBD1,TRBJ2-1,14,CASSSGTGGNEQFF,TGTGCCAGCAGTTCGGGTACAGGGGGTAATGAGCAGTTCTTC
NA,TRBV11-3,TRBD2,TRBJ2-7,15,CASSSAGFSPDEQYF,TGTGCCAGCAGCTCAGCGGGGTTTTCTCCGGACGAGCAGTACTTC
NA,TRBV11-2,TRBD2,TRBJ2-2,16,CASSSSGGAATGELFF,TGTGCCAGCAGCTCTAGCGGGGGGGCCGCCACCGGGGAGCTGTTTTTT
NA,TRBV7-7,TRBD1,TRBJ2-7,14,CASRETGGTDEQYF,TGTGCCAGCAGAGAGACAGGGGGCACCGACGAGCAGTACTTC
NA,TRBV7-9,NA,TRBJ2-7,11,CASSLGLTQYF,TGTGCCAGCAGCTTAGGACTCACTCAGTACTTC
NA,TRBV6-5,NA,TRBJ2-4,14,CASSSTTIGNIQYF,TGTGCCAGCAGTTCGACTACTATAGGAAACATTCAGTACTTC
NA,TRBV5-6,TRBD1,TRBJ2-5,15,CASSLGGQGGETQYF,TGTGCCAGCAGCTTGGGGGGACAGGGGGGGGAGACCCAGTACTTC
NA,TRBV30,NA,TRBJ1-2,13,CAWSGSGLGGYTF,TGTGCCTGGAGTGGTTCGGGGTTGGGAGGCTACACCTTC
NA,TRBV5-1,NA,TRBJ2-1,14,CASSWWEVSNEQFF,TGCGCCAGCAGCTGGTGGGAGGTTTCGAATGAGCAGTTCTTC
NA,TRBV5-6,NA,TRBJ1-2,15,CASSLGGGRLYGYTF,TGTGCCAGCAGCTTGGGGGGGGGTCGTCTCTATGGCTACACCTTC
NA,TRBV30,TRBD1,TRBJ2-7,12,CAWTRTGREQYF,TGTGCCTGGACCCGGACAGGACGCGAGCAGTACTTC
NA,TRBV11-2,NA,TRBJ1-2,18,CASSPGQPDGRNKYGYTF,TGTGCCAGCAGCCCGGGACAACCCGACGGACGGAATAAATATGGCTACACCTTC
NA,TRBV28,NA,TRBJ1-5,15,CASSFPSQGDQPQHF,TGTGCCAGCAGTTTCCCGAGTCAGGGTGACCAGCCCCAGCATTTT
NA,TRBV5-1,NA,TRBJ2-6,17,CASSLDVGGLGANVLTF,TGCGCCAGCAGCTTGGACGTGGGGGGACTCGGGGCCAACGTCCTGACTTTC
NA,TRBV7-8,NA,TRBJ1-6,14,CASSLGIQASPLHF,TGTGCCAGCAGCTTGGGTATACAGGCTTCACCCCTCCACTTT
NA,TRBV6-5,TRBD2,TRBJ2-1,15,CASRRSAGVRNEQFF,TGTGCCAGCAGACGAAGTGCGGGAGTGCGGAATGAGCAGTTCTTC